Reported below is one T cell receptor (beta chain). Individuals aged about 18 to 100 years were recruited from 24 US areas. Donors of Cohort 3 who recovered were those that had two negative PCRs, clearance, or symptom resolution. Under the authors' procedure: From reference gene primer amplification, estimates of nucleated cell counts were derived. Produced via immunoSEQ multiplex PCR; TCRdb's table is partial and in-frame only. Clone size and the V and J calls come from that table; the DNA yielded D and trimming. The table shows more than 400,000 clones, with roughly 87% occurring only once. The data are from a study of blood T cell repertoires in COVID-19. Overall study: COVID-19 samples collected from the United States, Italy and Spain covered acute and convalescent phases.

With 2 bases removed from V and 1 base from J, the gap between germline ends came to 11 bases. This CDR3 has 15 amino acids. Germline loops: CDR1 MNHEY, CDR2 SVGAGI. V gene TRBV6-5 combines with J gene TRBJ1-1, with D unresolved. Material: PBMCs or T cells enriched from blood (not recorded which). The receptor was isolated from a woman between 18 and 29 years old who had recovered from COVID-19. The CDR3: CASSYRQASNTEAFF. CDR3 bases: TGTGCCAGCAGTTACCGCCAGGCCTCGAACACTGAAGCTTTCTTT.